Following are 19 T cell receptor beta chains from one sample sequenced in a study of control samples from healthy donors and cancer patients. Profiled with immunoSEQ multiplex PCR; TCRdb holds only in-frame clones, not every one. Of about 76,000 clones in the sample, about nine tenths were seen once. Sequenced material: PBMCs. All receptors derive from a woman between 45 and 65 years old with colorectal cancer.

V and J are TRBV6-5 and TRBJ2-5, with D possibly being TRBD2 (6 bases). CDR1 is MNHEY and CDR2 is SVGAGI in the germline V gene. The CDR3 extends over 13 amino acids. V was trimmed by 5 bases and J by 5 bases, leaving 12 bases between them. The CDR3 here is CASSPGRTETQYF. CDR3 DNA sequence: TGTGCCAGCAGTCCAGGGAGGACGGAGACCCAGTACTTC.

The chain recombines TRBV3-1 (or the pseudogene TRBV3-2) with TRBJ1-5; the match to TRBD1 covers 9 bases. V lost 4 bases to trimming and J lost 6 bases; unmatched junction nucleotides: 7. The CDR3 is 15 residues long. The germline V gene encodes CDR1 LGHDT and CDR2 YNNKEL (reference sequence). The CDR3 loop is CASSRGGQGVQPQHF. CDR3 DNA: TGTGCCAGCAGCCGAGGGGGACAGGGAGTTCAGCCCCAGCATTTT.

The genes are TRBV18 and TRBJ2-3; either TRBD1 or TRBD2 may fit D (5 bases each). Trimming stripped 3 bases from V and 0 bases from J, with 10 bases between. Germline CDR1 KGHSH, CDR2 LQKENI. CDR3 length equals 15 residues. DNA for the CDR3: TGTGCCAGCTCACCCCCGGGGCGGAGCACAGATACGCAGTATTTT. Protein product: CASSPPGRSTDTQYF.

The CDR3 DNA sequence: TGTGCCAGCAGCTTACCGGGACTAACCCCGAACACTGAAGCTTTCTTT. Its protein product is CASSLPGLTPNTEAFF. The chain joins TRBV7-7 to TRBJ1-1, with a possible D match to TRBD1 (5 bases). The CDR3 length is 16 residues. Germline V gene lookup returns CDR1 SSHAT and CDR2 FNYEAQ (reference sequence). The V end lost 2 bases, the J end lost 1 base, and 14 bases lay between the germline ends.

The chain is built from TRBV19 and TRBJ1-2; tentative D call: TRBD1 (6 bases). CDR3 size: 15 residues. CDR1 and CDR2 from the germline V gene are LNHDA and SQIVND (reference sequence). V lost 1 base, J lost 3 bases, and 12 bases lay in between. Here the CDR3 DNA reads TGTGCCAGTAGTATAGCCGACAGGAACTACTATGGCTACACCTTC. Its protein is CASSIADRNYYGYTF.

This clone was detected only once. The genes are TRBV15 and TRBJ2-1; 9 positions agree with TRBD2. Trimming removed 0 bases from V and 3 bases from J; junction bases left unmatched: 3. Germline lookup yields CDR1 LNHNV and CDR2 YYDKDF (reference sequence). The CDR3 contains 16 residues. The CDR3, as DNA: TGTGCCACCAGCAGAGATCCTAGCGGGGTCTACAATGAGCAGTTCTTC. The encoded protein is CATSRDPSGVYNEQFF.

The gene calls are TRBV4-3 and TRBJ1-3, with D unclear. Germline lookup yields CDR1 LGHNA and CDR2 YSLEER. V lost 1 base to trimming and J lost 0 bases, with 7 bases between them. The CDR3 covers 15 residues. The CDR3 protein is CASSQVPGSGNTIYF. The DNA of the CDR3 is TGCGCCAGCAGCCAAGTTCCGGGCTCTGGAAACACCATATATTTT.

This clone was seen a single time. The genes are TRBV5-1 and TRBJ2-2; 10 nucleotides align to TRBD2. The length of the CDR3 is 16 residues. Germline V gene lookup returns CDR1 SGHRS and CDR2 YFSETQ. The junction had 4 bases not matched to a gene; V was cut back by 5 bases and J by 0 bases. CDR3 DNA: TGCGCCAGCAGGGAACTAGCGGGGTCGAACACCGGGGAGCTGTTTTTT. This translates into CASRELAGSNTGELFF.

The rearrangement uses TRBV6-4 and TRBJ1-6, with D possibly matching TRBD1 (6 bases). V was trimmed by 1 base and J by 7 bases, leaving 11 bases between them. The CDR3 sequence is 15 residues long. Germline-derived CDR1 and CDR2 are MRHNA and SNTAGT. The CDR3 reads CASSDFGGHNSPLHF. CDR3 DNA sequence: TGTGCCAGCAGTGACTTTGGGGGGCACAATTCACCCCTCCACTTT.

The chain uses TRBV2 and TRBJ2-5, with TRBD2 matching 7 bases. The germline V gene has CDR1 SNHLY and CDR2 FYNNEI. The CDR3 is 12 amino acids. The V gene end was trimmed by 8 bases and the J gene end by 5 bases; junction bases not matched to a gene: 5. The CDR3 sequence is CASGRDGETQYF. CDR3 in DNA: TGTGCCAGCGGGAGGGACGGGGAGACCCAGTACTTC. Drawing the rest from reference TRBV2 and TRBJ2-5, the complete variable domain is EPEVTQTPSHQVTQMGQEVILRCVPISNHLYFYWYRQILGQKVEFLVSFYNNEISEKSEIFDDQFSVERPDGSNFTLKIRSTKLEDSAMYFCASGRDGETQYFGPGTRLLVL.

The rearrangement uses TRBV21-1 and TRBJ2-1; the D segment call TRBD1 is taken from the table without a DNA check. TRBV21-1 is recorded as a pseudogene. This CDR3 spans 18 amino acids. In DNA, the CDR3 is TGTGCCAGCAGCATGAAGACAGGTATAGGATATTCCTACAATGAGCAGTTCTTC. Translating it yields CASSMKTGIGYSYNEQFF.

V gene TRBV5-1 combines with J gene TRBJ2-6; D gene uncertain. This CDR3 is built from 15 residues. Trimming cost V 4 bases and J 1 base, with 9 bases left between them. Germline V lookup: CDR1 SGHRS, CDR2 YFSETQ. CDR3 loop: CASSLGSSGANVLTF. Here the CDR3 DNA reads TGCGCCAGCAGCCTAGGGTCGTCTGGGGCCAACGTCCTGACTTTC.

This clone was seen more than once but under ten times. This chain connects TRBV19 to TRBJ1-4; D is possibly TRBD1 (6 bases). CDR1 is LNHDA and CDR2 is SQIVND in the germline V gene (reference sequence). This CDR3 has 15 amino acids. V lost 5 bases to trimming and J lost 0 bases, with 10 bases between them. The CDR3 here is CASSADRATNEKLFF. The CDR3 nucleotides are TGTGCCAGTAGTGCGGACAGAGCAACTAATGAAAAACTGTTTTTT.

The CDR3 is CAISEVVGDGYTF. As DNA, the CDR3 is TGTGCCATCAGTGAGGTGGTGGGAGATGGCTACACCTTC. The chain has TRBV10-3 and TRBJ1-2; D gene uncertain. This CDR3 is built from 13 residues. V was clipped by 2 bases and J by 6 bases, with 10 bases between them. Per the germline V gene, CDR1 is ENHRY and CDR2 is SYGVKD.

CDR3 protein: CASSLAGTNTGELFF. The CDR3 DNA sequence: TGTGCCAGCAGCTTGGCCGGGACAAACACCGGGGAGCTGTTTTTT. This chain connects TRBV5-4 to TRBJ2-2; weak D call: TRBD1 (6 bases). Between the trimmed V and J ends, which lost 0 bases and 2 bases, there was a span of 8 bases. This CDR3 is 15 amino acids long. The germline CDR1 and CDR2 sequences are SGHNT and YYREEE (reference sequence).

DNA for the CDR3: TGCGCCAGCAGCCAAGGATCTACAGGGGGCTATGGCTACACCTTC. It is translated as CASSQGSTGGYGYTF. This rearrangement joins TRBV4-3 to TRBJ1-2; 8 nucleotides align to TRBD1. The V gene end was trimmed by 1 base and the J gene end by 4 bases; junction bases not matched to a gene: 5. CDR3 length equals 15 residues. Germline lookup yields CDR1 LGHNA and CDR2 YSLEER.

V and J are TRBV27 and TRBJ2-1, with 8 bases that match TRBD1. The CDR3 consists of 13 residues. Germline lookup yields CDR1 MNHEY and CDR2 SMNVEV (reference sequence). The J segment lost 6 bases and the V segment lost 6 bases, leaving 4 bases of the junction unmatched. CDR3 protein: CASRADRGNEQFF. The DNA of the CDR3 is TGTGCCAGCAGGGCCGACAGGGGCAATGAGCAGTTCTTC.

On this clone: Additional DNA sequences in this sample encode the identical CDR3. This chain uses TRBV19 with TRBJ2-5; 8 nucleotides agree with TRBD2. Germline CDR1 is LNHDA and CDR2 is SQIVND (reference sequence). V was clipped by 3 bases and J by 2 bases; unmatched bases: 2. This CDR3 is 14 amino acids long. In DNA form, the CDR3 reads TGTGCCAGTAGTATTAGCGGGGTTCAAGAGACCCAGTACTTC. It codes for CASSISGVQETQYF.

This chain joins TRBV2 and TRBJ2-3; 8 bases are shared with TRBD2. The germline gives CDR1 SNHLY, CDR2 FYNNEI. V lost 6 bases to trimming and J lost 3 bases; unmatched junction nucleotides: 14. CDR3 length: 17 residues. CDR3 DNA sequence: TGTGCCAGCAGCGACGGGACTAGGTTCCGAGGGACAGATACGCAGTATTTT. Residues: CASSDGTRFRGTDTQYF. The full variable domain, in which reference TRBV2 and TRBJ2-3 provide the parts outside the CDR3, is EPEVTQTPSHQVTQMGQEVILRCVPISNHLYFYWYRQILGQKVEFLVSFYNNEISEKSEIFDDQFSVERPDGSNFTLKIRSTKLEDSAMYFCASSDGTRFRGTDTQYFGPGTRLTVL.